The next 29 T cell receptor beta chains were all read from a single sample in a study of chemoradiotherapy in HPV16-positive cancers. The table came from immunoSEQ multiplex PCR; TCRdb's copy has only in-frame clones and leaves some out. The data contain roughly 20,000 clones, roughly 92% of them singletons. This specimen was blood, taken from a patient who underwent chemoradiotherapy. These receptors were taken from a human donor with HPV-associated anogenital cancer.

This clone was observed once. This chain connects TRBV25-1 to TRBJ1-3; no reliable D call. CDR3 length equals 13 residues. V was trimmed by 8 bases and J by 7 bases, leaving 15 bases between them. CDR1 is MGHDK, CDR2 SYGVNS, per germline. In DNA, the CDR3 is TGTGCCAGCGCCAACGAGAGGAAGAACACCATATATTTT. This codes for CASANERKNTIYF.

This clone appeared a single time. The chain is built from TRBV18 and TRBJ1-1, with D unclear. The CDR3 has 13 amino acids. Trimming took 2 bases from V and 1 from J, leaving 5 bases between them. Per germline, CDR1 KGHSH and CDR2 LQKENI. The CDR3 loop reads CASSPSQNTEAFF. CDR3 coding DNA: TGTGCCAGCTCACCATCGCAGAACACTGAAGCTTTCTTT.

The chain uses TRBV19 and TRBJ1-2; D is unresolved. The germline V gene has CDR1 LNHDA and CDR2 SQIVND (reference sequence). The CDR3 is made up of 16 amino acids. V lost 1 base and J 8 bases, leaving 20 bases between the germline ends. CDR3 sequence reads: CASSIVGRGKAEGYTF. CDR3 sequence (DNA): TGTGCCAGTAGTATAGTAGGTAGAGGCAAGGCGGAAGGCTACACCTTC.

The chain has TRBV28 and TRBJ1-5, with D perhaps TRBD1 (6 bases). Trimming removed 8 bases from V and 0 bases from J, with 17 bases in between. CDR3 size: 16 residues. Germline assignment: CDR1 MDHEN and CDR2 SYDVKM. The CDR3, as DNA: TGTGCCAGCCTACCGGGGGGGCTAACTAGCAATCAGCCCCAGCATTTT. It translates to CASLPGGLTSNQPQHF. The variable domain in full, completed from reference TRBV28 and TRBJ1-5, reads DVKVTQSSRYLVKRTGEKVFLECVQDMDHENMFWYRQDPGLGLRLIYFSYDVKMKEKGDIPEGYSVSREKKERFSLILESASTNQTSMYLCASLPGGLTSNQPQHFGDGTRLSIL.

V and J are TRBV7-3 and TRBJ1-1, with TRBD1 identical over 7 bases. The CDR3 loop spans 16 amino acids. The V and J ends lost 4 bases and 1 base, in that order; junction bases with no gene match: 9. Germline V CDR1 and CDR2: SGHTA, FQGTGA. CDR3 in DNA: TGTGCCAGCAGCTCCCCCCCGGACAGGCCGAACACTGAAGCTTTCTTT. Translation: CASSSPPDRPNTEAFF.

The chain is built from TRBV9 and TRBJ1-6, with TRBD1 identical over 10 bases. The junction had 8 bases not matched to a gene; V was cut back by 3 bases and J by 8 bases. Germline assignment: CDR1 SGDLS and CDR2 YYNGEE. There are 16 residues in the CDR3. The CDR3 is CASSARDRGDYSPLHF. The CDR3 DNA reads as TGTGCCAGCAGCGCGCGGGACAGGGGCGATTATTCACCCCTCCACTTT. The complete variable domain, with remaining parts taken from reference TRBV9 and TRBJ1-6, reads DSGVTQTPKHLITATGQRVTLRCSPRSGDLSVYWYQQSLDQGLQFLIQYYNGEERAKGNILERFSAQQFPDLHSELNLSSLELGDSALYFCASSARDRGDYSPLHFGNGTRLTVT.

The chain has TRBV15 and TRBJ1-5; D remains unclear. The germline CDR1 and CDR2 sequences are LNHNV and YYDKDF (reference sequence). The V end was cut by 0 bases, the J end by 5 bases, with 11 bases between. This CDR3 has 15 residues. Here the CDR3 DNA reads TGTGCCACCAGCAGAGATCTTCGGGGAGATCAGCCCCAGCATTTT. Protein product: CATSRDLRGDQPQHF.

CDR3 nucleotide sequence: TGCGCCAGCAGTGAGTCGGTAGCGGGAGGAAATGAGCAGTTCTTC. This sequence encodes CASSESVAGGNEQFF. The chain has TRBV10-2 and TRBJ2-1; 10 bases map to TRBD2. This CDR3 has 15 residues. CDR1 and CDR2 (germline): WSHSY, SAAADI. The junction had 3 bases not matched to a gene; V was cut back by 0 bases and J by 7 bases.

This chain connects TRBV6-5 to TRBJ2-3; no reliable D call. V was cut by 7 bases and J by 1 base, with 3 bases left in between. Germline assignment: CDR1 MNHEY and CDR2 SVGAGI. This CDR3 contains 11 residues. CDR3 loop: CASTGTDTQYF. CDR3 sequence (DNA): TGTGCCAGCACCGGCACAGATACGCAGTATTTT.

This clone was seen once. CDR3 coding DNA: TGTGCCAGCAGCCAATACGGGGGAGATTGGTACAATGAGCAGTTCTTC. Encoded protein: CASSQYGGDWYNEQFF. The V call is TRBV14, the J call TRBJ2-1, with D possibly TRBD2 on 6 matching bases. CDR3 length: 16 residues. Between the trimmed V and J ends, which lost 2 bases and 4 bases, there was a span of 15 bases. Germline CDR1 is SGHDN and CDR2 is FVKESK.

This CDR3 reads CASSRGQMNYGYTF. The DNA for the CDR3 is TGTGCCAGCAGCAGGGGACAGATGAACTATGGCTACACCTTC. This chain joins TRBV27 and TRBJ1-2; 7 bases align to TRBD1. J lost 2 bases, V lost 6 bases, and 6 bases had no gene match. This CDR3 has 14 residues. Germline V lookup: CDR1 MNHEY, CDR2 SMNVEV (reference sequence).

The chain joins TRBV27 to TRBJ2-3; perhaps TRBD1 as D (6 bases). V lost 5 bases, J lost 0 bases, and 15 bases lay in between. The V gene's germline CDR1 is MNHEY and CDR2 SMNVEV (reference sequence). CDR3 length: 16 amino acids. The CDR3 spells CASSAPSGASTDTQYF. CDR3 DNA: TGTGCCAGCAGTGCCCCTTCAGGGGCAAGCACAGATACGCAGTATTTT.

V gene TRBV19 combines with J gene TRBJ2-1; no clear D. Looked up from germline, CDR1 is LNHDA and CDR2 is SQIVND (reference sequence). The V and J ends lost 3 bases and 5 bases respectively, with 2 bases between them. The CDR3 is 11 residues long. CDR3 amino acids: CASSINNEQFF. The CDR3 nucleotides are TGTGCCAGTAGTATCAACAATGAGCAGTTCTTC.

V and J are TRBV7-2 and TRBJ2-5, with D possibly being TRBD1 or TRBD2 (6 bases each). The CDR3 has 15 residues. V dropped 5 bases and J dropped 4 bases, with 17 bases sitting between them. The V gene's germline CDR1 is SGHTA and CDR2 FQGNSA. CDR3 amino acids: CASSPGGGGGETQYF. In DNA form, the CDR3 reads TGTGCCAGCAGCCCAGGAGGCGGAGGGGGAGAGACCCAGTACTTC.

The chain uses TRBV27 and TRBJ2-7; no definite D call. Trimming pared 8 bases from V and 6 bases from J, leaving 26 bases between. CDR1 MNHEY and CDR2 SMNVEV come from the germline V gene (reference sequence). The CDR3 sequence is 16 residues long. This chain's CDR3 is CASRLGERAYPCEQYF. The CDR3 nucleotides read TGTGCCAGCCGTCTCGGAGAAAGGGCATATCCGTGCGAGCAGTACTTC.

This clone occurred once. The chain couples TRBV7-9 to TRBJ2-1, with 8 bases aligning to TRBD2. J lost 15 bases, V lost 5 bases, and 15 bases had no gene match. CDR1 and CDR2 from the germline V gene are SEHNR and FQNEAQ (reference sequence). CDR3 size: 14 residues. The CDR3 protein is CASSQAGERGKRFF. DNA of the CDR3: TGTGCCAGCAGCCAGGCGGGCGAGCGGGGGAAGCGGTTCTTC. The full variable domain, its missing parts supplied by reference TRBV7-9 and TRBJ2-1, is DTGVSQNPRHKITKRGQNVTFRCDPISEHNRLYWYRQTLGQGPEFLTYFQNEAQLEKSRLLSDRFSAERPKGSFSTLEIQRTEQGDSAMYLCASSQAGERGKRFFGPGTRLTVL.

The chain recombines TRBV11-3 with TRBJ2-1; 14 positions agree with TRBD2. CDR3 size: 13 residues. V shed 8 bases and J 7 bases; nucleotides not matched to a gene: 1. Germline CDR1 and CDR2: SGHNT and YENEEA. In DNA, the CDR3 is TGTGCCAGCGGACTAGCGGGAGGAAATGAGCAGTTCTTC. Translated, it gives CASGLAGGNEQFF. Based on the CDR3 plus reference TRBV11-3 and TRBJ2-1, the full variable domain is EAGVVQSPRYKIIEKKQPVAFWCNPISGHNTLYWYLQNLGQGPELLIRYENEEAVDDSQLPKDRFSAERLKGVDSTLKIQPAELGDSAVYLCASGLAGGNEQFFGPGTRLTVL.

This clone is medium-sized (0.01 to 0.1%) in the sample. The chain joins TRBV2 to TRBJ1-2; a possible D gene is TRBD1 (5 bases). CDR1 is SNHLY and CDR2 is FYNNEI in the germline V gene. Trimming left V 1 base short and J 5 bases short, with 11 bases between. This CDR3 contains 14 residues. CDR3 amino acids: CASSEGGVGYGYTF. The CDR3 DNA reads as TGTGCCAGCAGTGAAGGGGGGGTCGGGTATGGCTACACCTTC.

The chain's CDR3 is CASSLALSSYEQYF. CDR3 bases: TGTGCCAGCAGCTTAGCGCTCAGCTCCTACGAGCAGTACTTC. This chain connects TRBV7-9 to TRBJ2-7; no reliable D call. Germline values: CDR1 SEHNR, CDR2 FQNEAQ (reference sequence). The CDR3 runs 14 residues. V lost 0 bases and J 0 bases, leaving 6 bases between the germline ends.

The V and J genes are TRBV6-1 and TRBJ1-5; 7 nucleotides match TRBD1. This CDR3 contains 13 residues. Losses at the gene ends were 10 bases for V and 9 bases for J; bases not matched to a gene: 12. Germline V gene sequence: CDR1 MNHNS, CDR2 SASEGT. As DNA, the CDR3 is TGTGCCACCAAAATGACAGGGCCTACGCCCCAGCATTTT. Amino acid sequence: CATKMTGPTPQHF.

This clone was picked up a small number of times. V usage is TRBV28 and J usage is TRBJ1-5; D is uncertain. This CDR3 is built from 15 residues. CDR1 is MDHEN and CDR2 is SYDVKM in the germline V gene. Trimming took 5 bases from V and 0 from J, leaving 11 bases between them. This chain's CDR3 is CASSPIKGSNQPQHF. For the CDR3, the DNA is TGTGCCAGCAGTCCCATCAAGGGTAGCAATCAGCCCCAGCATTTT.

The chain has TRBV19 and TRBJ1-1; no definite D call. CDR3 length: 13 amino acids. V lost 2 bases, J lost 2 bases, and 6 bases lay in between. Germline CDR1 and CDR2: LNHDA and SQIVND (reference sequence). The CDR3 DNA reads TGTGCCAGTAGTATACTCGTAAACACTGAAGCTTTCTTT. Residues: CASSILVNTEAFF.

The V and J genes are TRBV7-3 and TRBJ2-5, with D possibly matching TRBD1 (7 bases). Germline CDR1 reads SGHTA; CDR2 reads FQGTGA. The germline V and J ends were trimmed by 2 bases and 5 bases, with 15 bases remaining between them. The CDR3 runs to 15 residues. The CDR3 protein is CASSLGGTVGETQYF. In nucleotides, the CDR3 is TGTGCCAGCAGCTTAGGGGGGACAGTTGGCGAGACCCAGTACTTC.

The rearrangement uses TRBV5-4 and TRBJ1-1, with D hard to call. Trimming cost V 3 bases and J 1 base, with 7 bases left between them. CDR1 SGHNT and CDR2 YYREEE come from the germline V gene (reference sequence). CDR3 length: 13 residues. CDR3 sequence (DNA): TGTGCCAGCAGCTACAAGGGGAACACTGAAGCTTTCTTT. This translates into CASSYKGNTEAFF.

This sequence joins TRBV18 and TRBJ1-3, with 8 bases lining up with TRBD1. Germline CDR1 and CDR2: KGHSH and LQKENI. The V and J ends lost 4 bases and 1 base, in that order; junction bases with no gene match: 6. The CDR3 loop spans 16 amino acids. This CDR3 is CASSRTGTGSGNTIYF. Here the CDR3 DNA reads TGTGCCAGCTCACGAACCGGGACAGGATCTGGAAACACCATATATTTT. The complete variable domain, with remaining parts taken from reference TRBV18 and TRBJ1-3, reads NAGVMQNPRHLVRRRGQEARLRCSPMKGHSHVYWYRQLPEEGLKFMVYLQKENIIDESGMPKERFSAEFPKEGPSILRIQQVVRGDSAAYFCASSRTGTGSGNTIYFGEGSWLTVV.

The rearrangement links TRBV2 to TRBJ1-1; 9 bases match TRBD1. The germline CDR1 and CDR2 sequences are SNHLY and FYNNEI. The CDR3 loop spans 14 amino acids. Trimming took 6 bases from V and 0 from J; bases not matched to a gene: 2. CDR3 residues: CASSGTGLNTEAFF. The CDR3 bases are TGTGCCAGCAGCGGGACAGGGTTGAACACTGAAGCTTTCTTT.

The rearrangement links TRBV27 to TRBJ2-7; the D gene is possibly TRBD2 (6 bases). Germline V lookup: CDR1 MNHEY, CDR2 SMNVEV (reference sequence). Trimming left V 1 base short and J 0 bases short, with 10 bases between. The CDR3 covers 15 residues. The CDR3 nucleotides read TGTGCCAGCAGTTTATTTGCGGGGAGCTCCTACGAGCAGTACTTC. As protein: CASSLFAGSSYEQYF.

This clone occurred once. The chain joins TRBV5-6 to TRBJ2-1, with D perhaps matching TRBD1 (5 bases). This CDR3 is built from 11 residues. V was clipped by 3 bases and J by 9 bases, with 7 bases between them. Germline values: CDR1 SGHDT, CDR2 YYEEEE. The CDR3 region is CASSSGFEQFF. The CDR3 bases are TGTGCCAGCAGCTCAGGGTTTGAGCAGTTCTTC.

The CDR3 coding sequence is TGTGCCAGCAGCCTCGGGACAGGGAAAAAACTGTTTTTT. Residues: CASSLGTGKKLFF. The genes are TRBV5-4 and TRBJ1-4; 9 nucleotides line up with TRBD1. This CDR3 spans 13 amino acids. Trimming removed 4 bases from V and 9 bases from J; junction bases left unmatched: 4. Germline V gene data show CDR1 as SGHNT and CDR2 as YYREEE (reference sequence).